One sample yielded the 5 T cell receptor beta chains listed below, sequenced in a study of T cells after yellow fever vaccination. TCRdb analysed the 5' RACE reads with MiXCR anew, one entry per CDR3 protein. In the table there are 450,000 to 550,000 distinct CDR3 sequences, under 25% of which are singletons. The sample here was PBMCs, taken 15 days after the yellow fever booster vaccination. All receptors derive from a man in his thirties or forties who received the YFV17D yellow fever vaccine.

This clonotype has only a few counts. The chain carries TRBV7-8 and TRBJ2-1; 9 nucleotides match TRBD2. CDR3 length: 18 residues. The germline V gene encodes CDR1 SGHVS and CDR2 FQNEAQ. J gave up 3 bases and V 3 bases, and 12 bases lay outside the gene matches. The CDR3 DNA reads as TGTGCCAGCAGCTTCACCACCCCCGGGACTAGCCTCTACAATGAGCAGTTCTTC. Translation gives CASSFTTPGTSLYNEQFF.

J is TRBJ2-2 and V is TRBV9; a possible D gene is TRBD2 (5 bases). CDR1 and CDR2 (germline): SGDLS, YYNGEE. Trimming removed 4 bases at V and 0 bases at J, with 13 bases between. This CDR3 spans 16 amino acids. The CDR3 region has the DNA TGTGCCAGCAGCCGCGGGCTATCCGCGAACACCGGGGAGCTGTTTTTT. Its translation is CASSRGLSANTGELFF. The full variable domain, its missing parts supplied by reference TRBV9 and TRBJ2-2, is DSGVTQTPKHLITATGQRVTLRCSPRSGDLSVYWYQQSLDQGLQFLIQYYNGEERAKGNILERFSAQQFPDLHSELNLSSLELGDSALYFCASSRGLSANTGELFFGEGSRLTVL.

V usage is TRBV27 and J usage is TRBJ2-7; 7 bases are shared with TRBD2. The CDR3 has 15 amino acids. V gave up 2 bases and J gave up 2 bases; unmatched junction bases: 6. Germline CDR1 MNHEY, CDR2 SMNVEV (reference sequence). The CDR3 here is CASSLRLAEPYEQYF. In DNA, the CDR3 is TGTGCCAGCAGTTTACGGCTAGCGGAGCCCTACGAGCAGTACTTC.

In its sample, this clonotype was seen a few times. The chain employs TRBV20-1 and TRBJ2-1; 13 nucleotides match TRBD2. CDR3 size: 14 residues. The V gene's germline CDR1 is DFQATT and CDR2 SNEGSKA (reference sequence). V shed 5 bases and J 7 bases; nucleotides not matched to a gene: 5. The CDR3 region has the DNA TGCAGTGCTGTGACTAGCGGGAGGTCTAATGAGCAGTTCTTC. Its protein product is CSAVTSGRSNEQFF.

In its sample, this clonotype was seen a few times. The rearrangement uses TRBV28 and TRBJ1-1, with no clear D. The CDR3 has 15 amino acids. Per germline, CDR1 MDHEN and CDR2 SYDVKM. V was cut by 2 bases and J by 3 bases, with 13 bases left in between. The CDR3 is CASSLARGFYTEAFF. The CDR3 coding sequence is TGTGCCAGCAGTTTAGCTCGGGGATTTTACACTGAAGCTTTCTTT.